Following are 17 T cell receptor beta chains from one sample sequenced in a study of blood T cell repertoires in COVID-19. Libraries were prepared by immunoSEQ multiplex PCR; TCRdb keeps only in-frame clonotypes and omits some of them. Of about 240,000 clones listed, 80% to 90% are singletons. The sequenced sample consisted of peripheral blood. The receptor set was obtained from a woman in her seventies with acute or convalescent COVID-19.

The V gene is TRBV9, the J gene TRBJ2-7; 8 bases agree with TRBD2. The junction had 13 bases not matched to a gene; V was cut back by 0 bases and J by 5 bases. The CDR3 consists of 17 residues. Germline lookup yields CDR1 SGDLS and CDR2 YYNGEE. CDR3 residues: CASSVGVLAGGRDEQYF. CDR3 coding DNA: TGTGCCAGCAGCGTAGGGGTCCTGGCGGGGGGCCGGGACGAGCAGTACTTC.

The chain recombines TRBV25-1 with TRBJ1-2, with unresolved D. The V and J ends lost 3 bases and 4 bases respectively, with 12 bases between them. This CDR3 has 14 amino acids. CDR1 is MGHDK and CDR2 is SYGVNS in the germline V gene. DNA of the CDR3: TGTGCCAGCAGTGAGTACGGGGTCGCCTATGGCTACACCTTC. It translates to CASSEYGVAYGYTF.

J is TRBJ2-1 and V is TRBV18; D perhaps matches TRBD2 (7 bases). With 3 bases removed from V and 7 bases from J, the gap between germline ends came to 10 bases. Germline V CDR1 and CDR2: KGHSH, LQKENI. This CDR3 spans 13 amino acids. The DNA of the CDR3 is TGTGCCAGCTCACCGGGGGGGCCTAATGAGCAGTTCTTC. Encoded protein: CASSPGGPNEQFF.

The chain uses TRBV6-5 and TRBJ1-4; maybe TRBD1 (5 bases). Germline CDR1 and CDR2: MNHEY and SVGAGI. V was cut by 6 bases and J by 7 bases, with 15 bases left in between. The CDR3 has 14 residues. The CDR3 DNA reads TGTGCCAGCAGCAGAGGAGGGGAGGGTGAAAAACTGTTTTTT. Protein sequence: CASSRGGEGEKLFF.

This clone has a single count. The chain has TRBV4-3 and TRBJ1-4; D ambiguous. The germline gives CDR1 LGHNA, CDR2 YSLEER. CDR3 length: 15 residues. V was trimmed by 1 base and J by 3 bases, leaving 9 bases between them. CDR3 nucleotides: TGCGCCAGCAGCCAAGGTGGCAGATCTAATGAAAAACTGTTTTTT. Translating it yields CASSQGGRSNEKLFF.

The DNA of the CDR3 is TGTGCCAGCAGCCTCGAAACACAGCTGTTTTTT. Protein: CASSLETQLFF. The chain links TRBV7-9 to TRBJ2-2, with D unclear. The CDR3 consists of 11 residues. Trimming pared 5 bases from V and 12 bases from J, leaving 10 bases between. From germline, CDR1 is SEHNR and CDR2 FQNEAQ (reference sequence).

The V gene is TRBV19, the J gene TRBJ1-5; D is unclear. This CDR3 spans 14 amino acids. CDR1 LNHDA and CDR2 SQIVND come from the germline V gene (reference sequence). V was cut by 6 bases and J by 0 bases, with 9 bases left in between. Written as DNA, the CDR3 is TGTGCCAGTAGGAGAGGTAATAGCAATCAGCCCCAGCATTTT. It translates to CASRRGNSNQPQHF.

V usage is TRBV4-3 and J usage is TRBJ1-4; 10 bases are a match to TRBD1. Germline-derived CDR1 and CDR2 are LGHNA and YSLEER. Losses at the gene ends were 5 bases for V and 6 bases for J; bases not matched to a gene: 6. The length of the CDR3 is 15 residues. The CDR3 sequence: CASSSWTGGYEKLFF. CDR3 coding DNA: TGCGCCAGCAGCTCCTGGACAGGGGGTTATGAAAAACTGTTTTTT.

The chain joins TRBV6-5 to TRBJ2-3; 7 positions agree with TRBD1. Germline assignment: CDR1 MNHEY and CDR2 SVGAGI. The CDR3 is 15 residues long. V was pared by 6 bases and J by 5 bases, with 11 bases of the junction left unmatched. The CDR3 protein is CASSPTRTGGDTQYF. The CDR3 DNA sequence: TGTGCCAGCAGCCCAACCAGGACAGGAGGAGATACGCAGTATTTT.

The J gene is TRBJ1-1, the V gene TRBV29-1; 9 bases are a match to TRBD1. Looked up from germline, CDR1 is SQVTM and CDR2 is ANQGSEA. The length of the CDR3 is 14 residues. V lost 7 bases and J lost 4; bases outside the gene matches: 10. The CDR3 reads CSAEPMTGGTEAFF. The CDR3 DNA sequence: TGCAGCGCCGAGCCCATGACAGGGGGCACTGAAGCTTTCTTT. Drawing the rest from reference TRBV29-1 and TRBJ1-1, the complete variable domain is SAVISQKPSRDICQRGTSLTIQCQVDSQVTMMFWYRQQPGQSLTLIATANQGSEATYESGFVIDKFPISRPNLTFSTLTVSNMSPEDSSIYLCSAEPMTGGTEAFFGQGTRLTVV.

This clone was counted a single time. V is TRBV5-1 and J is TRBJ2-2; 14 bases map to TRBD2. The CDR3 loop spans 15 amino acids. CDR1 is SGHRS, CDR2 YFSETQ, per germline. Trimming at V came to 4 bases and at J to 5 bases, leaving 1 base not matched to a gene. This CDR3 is CASSRTSGRTGELFF. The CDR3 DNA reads TGCGCCAGCAGCAGGACTAGCGGGAGGACCGGGGAGCTGTTTTTT.

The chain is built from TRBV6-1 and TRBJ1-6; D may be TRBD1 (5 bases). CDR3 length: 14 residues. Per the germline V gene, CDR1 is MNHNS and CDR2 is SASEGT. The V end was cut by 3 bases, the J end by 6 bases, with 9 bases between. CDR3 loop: CASSETVLNSPLHF. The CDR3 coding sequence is TGTGCCAGCAGTGAGACAGTTCTTAATTCACCCCTCCACTTT.

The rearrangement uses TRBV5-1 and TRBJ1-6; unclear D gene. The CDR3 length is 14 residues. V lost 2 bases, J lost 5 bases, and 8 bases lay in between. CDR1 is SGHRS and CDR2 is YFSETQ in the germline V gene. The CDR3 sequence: CASSFAGNNSPLHF. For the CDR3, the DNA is TGCGCCAGCAGCTTCGCCGGGAATAATTCACCCCTCCACTTT.

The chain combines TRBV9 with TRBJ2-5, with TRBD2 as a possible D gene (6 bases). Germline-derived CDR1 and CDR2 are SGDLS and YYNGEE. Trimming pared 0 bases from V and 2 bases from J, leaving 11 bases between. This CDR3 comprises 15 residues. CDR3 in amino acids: CASSVGRERQETQYF. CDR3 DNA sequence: TGTGCCAGCAGCGTAGGGCGGGAACGGCAAGAGACCCAGTACTTC.

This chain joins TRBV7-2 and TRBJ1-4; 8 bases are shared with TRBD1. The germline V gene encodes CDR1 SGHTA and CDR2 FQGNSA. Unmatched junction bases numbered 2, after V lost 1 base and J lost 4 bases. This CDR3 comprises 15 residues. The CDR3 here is CASSLGTGSNEKLFF. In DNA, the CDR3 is TGTGCCAGCAGCTTAGGGACAGGGAGTAATGAAAAACTGTTTTTT.

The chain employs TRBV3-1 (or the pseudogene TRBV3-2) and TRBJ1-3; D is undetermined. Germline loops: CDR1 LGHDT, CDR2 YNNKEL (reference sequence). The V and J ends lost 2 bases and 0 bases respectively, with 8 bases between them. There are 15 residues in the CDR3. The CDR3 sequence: CASSQYSRSGNTIYF. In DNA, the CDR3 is TGTGCCAGCAGCCAATACAGCCGCTCTGGAAACACCATATATTTT.

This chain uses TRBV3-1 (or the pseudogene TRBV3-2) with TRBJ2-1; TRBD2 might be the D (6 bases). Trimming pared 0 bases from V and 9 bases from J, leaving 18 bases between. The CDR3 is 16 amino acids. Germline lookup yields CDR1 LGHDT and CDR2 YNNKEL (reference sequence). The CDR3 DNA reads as TGTGCCAGCAGCCAAGATACGGGGGTCGTTGTAGTTGAGCAGTTCTTC. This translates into CASSQDTGVVVVEQFF.